Shown below are 20 T cell receptor beta chains from a single sample sequenced in a study of blood T cell repertoires in COVID-19. Generated by immunoSEQ multiplex PCR, the TCRdb table keeps only in-frame clones and is missing some. Here the sample spans about 30,000 clones, approximately 86% being singletons. The sample consisted of peripheral blood. All receptors derive from a human donor in a cohort sampled during active COVID-19. The donor label of this sample is uncertain.

CDR3 bases: TGTGCCAGCAGCTTAGTTATGGCTCAACCTCTTCGGGAAACTGAAGCTTTCTTT. Its protein product is CASSLVMAQPLRETEAFF. V gene TRBV7-4 combines with J gene TRBJ1-1; D is ambiguous. Germline loops: CDR1 SGHVT, CDR2 SQSDAQ. This CDR3 is 18 amino acids long. V shed 1 base and J shed 5 bases, with 23 bases lying between them.

The chain couples TRBV27 to TRBJ1-4; TRBD1 agrees at 8 bases. CDR1 MNHEY and CDR2 SMNVEV come from the germline V gene (reference sequence). The CDR3 runs 14 residues. J gave up 4 bases and V 6 bases, and 4 bases lay outside the gene matches. The CDR3: CASSRDRGNEKLFF. The CDR3, as DNA: TGTGCCAGCAGCCGAGACAGGGGTAATGAAAAACTGTTTTTT.

The chain employs TRBV2 and TRBJ1-2, with TRBD1 as a possible D gene (6 bases). Germline CDR1 and CDR2: SNHLY and FYNNEI. The CDR3 runs to 14 residues. The V gene lost 6 bases and the J gene lost 1 base, with 12 bases spanning the gap. CDR3 DNA: TGTGCCAGCAGCCCCGGGGACAATAACTATGGCTACACCTTC. Translating gives CASSPGDNNYGYTF.

Only one count was recorded for this clone. The chain has TRBV27 and TRBJ1-2; tentatively, D is TRBD1 (5 bases). V dropped 0 bases and J dropped 4 bases, with 9 bases sitting between them. The CDR3 is 14 amino acids. Germline lookup yields CDR1 MNHEY and CDR2 SMNVEV (reference sequence). The CDR3 DNA follows: TGTGCCAGCAGTTTATCCCAGGGAATCTATGGCTACACCTTC. It specifies CASSLSQGIYGYTF.

This CDR3 is CASSLRGIPETQYF. Here the CDR3 DNA reads TGTGCCAGCAGTTTACGAGGCATCCCAGAGACCCAGTACTTC. The V and J genes are TRBV28 and TRBJ2-5; D gene unclear. The CDR3 is made up of 14 amino acids. CDR1 MDHEN and CDR2 SYDVKM come from the germline V gene. V was clipped by 2 bases and J by 4 bases, with 11 bases between them.

The chain employs TRBV5-1 and TRBJ2-1; 7 bases line up with TRBD1. The CDR3 is 18 residues long. Trimming at V came to 4 bases and at J to 8 bases, leaving 21 bases not matched to a gene. Germline-derived CDR1 and CDR2 are SGHRS and YFSETQ. The CDR3 loop is CASSPIFQGDVFPHEQFF. CDR3 coding DNA: TGCGCCAGCAGCCCCATATTTCAGGGGGACGTCTTCCCCCATGAGCAGTTCTTC.

The rearrangement joins TRBV10-2 to TRBJ2-5; 8 bases are a match to TRBD2. Looked up from germline, CDR1 is WSHSY and CDR2 is SAAADI. V shed 4 bases and J 5 bases; nucleotides not matched to a gene: 9. This CDR3 has 15 amino acids. CDR3: CASSALAGLGETQYF. CDR3 nucleotide sequence: TGCGCCAGCAGTGCTCTAGCGGGCCTAGGGGAGACCCAGTACTTC.

V usage is TRBV23-1 and J usage is TRBJ2-7; D remains unclear. Being an ORF, TRBV23-1 has a function that is uncertain. The V end lost 2 bases, the J end lost 2 bases, and 10 bases lay between the germline ends. The CDR3 contains 14 residues. The CDR3 DNA follows: TGCGCCAGCAGTCAAAGGAACAGACCCTACGAGCAGTACTTC. It yields the protein CASSQRNRPYEQYF.

V and J are TRBV9 and TRBJ2-1, with no clear D. Trimming pared 0 bases from V and 3 bases from J, leaving 10 bases between. The V gene's germline CDR1 is SGDLS and CDR2 YYNGEE. This CDR3 has 15 residues. The CDR3 protein is CASSVEAGYYNEQFF. CDR3 sequence (DNA): TGTGCCAGCAGCGTAGAAGCAGGTTACTACAATGAGCAGTTCTTC.

Concerning this clone: The junction and the germline gene differ at one end; a read error may be behind it. V gene TRBV7-8 combines with J gene TRBJ1-5; 11 nucleotides match TRBD1. Germline CDR1 and CDR2: SGHVS and FQNEAQ. The CDR3 covers 17 residues. The CDR3 reads CASSLAGQGAPNQPQHF. CDR3 nucleotides: TGTGCCAGCAGCCTAGCCGGACAGGGGGCTCCCAATCAGCCCCAGCATTTT.

The chain uses TRBV3-1 (or the pseudogene TRBV3-2) and TRBJ1-4, with 8 bases fitting TRBD1. V was clipped by 5 bases and J by 2 bases; unmatched bases: 7. This CDR3 has 16 residues. Germline CDR1 is LGHDT and CDR2 is YNNKEL (reference sequence). The CDR3 sequence is CASSGWTGNTNEKLFF. The CDR3, as DNA: TGTGCCAGCAGCGGTTGGACAGGGAACACTAATGAAAAACTGTTTTTT.

The rearrangement links TRBV3-1 (or the pseudogene TRBV3-2) to TRBJ1-2; D not certain. V lost 4 bases and J lost 7, with 10 bases in between. The CDR3 totals 12 residues. Germline values: CDR1 LGHDT, CDR2 YNNKEL (reference sequence). The CDR3 here is CASSLGGAGYTF. The DNA for the CDR3 is TGTGCCAGCAGCCTCGGCGGCGCTGGCTACACCTTC.

The gene calls are TRBV4-1 and TRBJ1-3, with D uncertain. Germline-derived CDR1 and CDR2 are MGHRA and YSYEKL. The V and J ends lost 7 bases and 5 bases respectively, with 21 bases between them. This CDR3 spans 16 amino acids. The CDR3 here is CASTQLPPMERNTIYF. CDR3 DNA sequence: TGCGCCAGCACTCAGTTGCCTCCCATGGAGAGAAACACCATATATTTT.

The chain joins TRBV24-1 to TRBJ2-5, with 8 nucleotides matching TRBD2. This CDR3 is built from 14 residues. CDR1 and CDR2 from the germline V gene are KGHDR and SFDVKD. Trimming cost V 9 bases and J 4 bases; bases outside gene matches: 9. CDR3 in DNA: TGTGCCACCTCGCCGGGACTAGGGGGAGAGACCCAGTACTTC. Its translation is CATSPGLGGETQYF.

The gene calls are TRBV5-4 and TRBJ2-1, with a possible D match to TRBD1 (6 bases). Germline-derived CDR1 and CDR2 are SGHNT and YYREEE (reference sequence). The CDR3 consists of 13 residues. V was clipped by 4 bases and J by 5 bases, with 10 bases between them. The CDR3 loop is CASSPRTDNEQFF. The CDR3 region has the DNA TGTGCCAGCAGCCCTCGGACAGACAATGAGCAGTTCTTC. The full variable domain, with the rest looked up from reference TRBV5-4 and TRBJ2-1, is ETGVTQSPTHLIKTRGQQVTLRCSSQSGHNTVSWYQQALGQGPQFIFQYYREEENGRGNFPPRFSGLQFPNYSSELNVNALELDDSALYLCASSPRTDNEQFFGPGTRLTVL.

The J gene is TRBJ1-5, the V gene TRBV12-5, with TRBD1 matching over 7 bases. J lost 1 base, V lost 6 bases, and 6 bases had no gene match. This CDR3 is built from 15 residues. Germline lookup yields CDR1 LGHNT and CDR2 FRNRAP. The DNA of the CDR3 is TGTGCTAGTGGATCCGGGACAGCCAGCAATCAGCCCCAGCATTTT. Amino acid sequence: CASGSGTASNQPQHF.

V and J are TRBV10-2 and TRBJ2-2; 9 bases align to TRBD1. Germline V gene sequence: CDR1 WSHSY, CDR2 SAAADI. V lost 8 bases to trimming and J lost 6 bases; unmatched junction nucleotides: 7. CDR3 size: 14 residues. The CDR3 DNA reads TGCGCCAGCCGAGACACAGGGGGCCCCGGGGAGCTGTTTTTT. It yields the protein CASRDTGGPGELFF.

V is TRBV30 and J is TRBJ2-7, with D possibly matching TRBD1 (7 bases). Trimming left V 2 bases short and J 3 bases short, with 14 bases between. CDR1 GTSNPN and CDR2 SVGIG come from the germline V gene (reference sequence). This CDR3 region has 14 residues. In DNA, the CDR3 is TGTGCCTGGAGTAGTCCAGGGGGGCGCTACGAGCAGTACTTC. Translation gives CAWSSPGGRYEQYF.

The chain is built from TRBV20-1 and TRBJ2-2; 15 nucleotides match TRBD2. The CDR3 has 16 residues. J was trimmed by 7 bases and V by 6 bases; bases with no gene match: 9. CDR1 and CDR2 from the germline V gene are DFQATT and SNEGSKA (reference sequence). The CDR3: CSASRTSGRAGGELFF. The CDR3 bases are TGCAGTGCCAGTCGGACTAGCGGGAGGGCCGGCGGGGAGCTGTTTTTT.

The CDR3 DNA follows: TGTGCCAGCAGTTTAGAGACAGACTATGGCTACACCTTC. The encoded protein is CASSLETDYGYTF. The V and J genes are TRBV12-3 or TRBV12-4 and TRBJ1-2; TRBD1 might be the D (5 bases). V lost 1 base to trimming and J lost 3 bases, with 6 bases between them. The CDR3 totals 13 residues.